This entry lists 6 T cell receptor beta chains sequenced from one sample in a study of T-cell reconstitution after alpha-beta-depleted transplantation in children. For TCRbeta, the library was prepared with unique molecular identifiers. From the PCR reads, TCRdb called clonotypes with MiXCR, one entry per CDR3 protein. This table has around 420,000 distinct CDR3 sequences, about a sixth appearing once. The sequences come from PBMCs, mostly from graft donor cells, collected 360 days after TCRalphabeta/CD19-depleted stem cell transplant. All receptors come from a boy younger than two who had a stem cell transplant for Wiskott-Aldrich syndrome, so the T cells may come from the graft donor.

The chain carries TRBV5-1 and TRBJ2-7; TRBD1 agrees at 7 bases. V dropped 3 bases and J dropped 2; count of bases not matched to a gene: 14. Germline values: CDR1 SGHRS, CDR2 YFSETQ. The CDR3 covers 17 residues. The CDR3 sequence: CASSWTSNRGPPYEQYF. CDR3 bases: TGCGCCAGCAGCTGGACCTCCAACAGGGGACCCCCCTACGAGCAGTACTTC.

This clonotype was detected many times. V and J are TRBV7-2 and TRBJ2-2; TRBD1 or TRBD2 may be the D gene (5 bases each). This CDR3 is 16 amino acids long. Trimming cost V 1 base and J 6 bases, with 15 bases left between them. The germline V gene encodes CDR1 SGHTA and CDR2 FQGNSA. CDR3 DNA: TGTGCCAGCAGCTTAGTTGTCGGGGCAGGCCCCGGGGAGCTGTTTTTT. Its translation: CASSLVVGAGPGELFF.

This clonotype occurred a few times. The chain couples TRBV10-3 to TRBJ2-5; 14 nucleotides agree with TRBD2. CDR1 ENHRY and CDR2 SYGVKD come from the germline V gene. The length of the CDR3 is 17 residues. The V segment lost 0 bases and the J segment 2 bases; nucleotides outside the gene matches: 2. The CDR3 spells CAISESRTSGGQETQYF. Here the CDR3 DNA reads TGTGCCATCAGTGAGTCGCGGACTAGCGGGGGGCAAGAGACCCAGTACTTC.

The chain uses TRBV5-6 and TRBJ2-7, with TRBD1 identical over 7 bases. From germline, CDR1 is SGHDT and CDR2 YYEEEE. The junction had 9 bases not matched to a gene; V was cut back by 1 base and J by 2 bases. The CDR3 is 16 residues long. CDR3 nucleotide sequence: TGTGCCAGCAGCTTGAGGGGGCCTGGGACAGCCTACGAGCAGTACTTC. This translates into CASSLRGPGTAYEQYF.

This clonotype was observed a handful of times. The chain couples TRBV11-2 to TRBJ2-7; a weak D match, TRBD1 (5 bases). CDR1 and CDR2 from the germline V gene are SGHAT and FQNNGV. V lost 1 base and J lost 4, with 11 bases in between. The CDR3 has 14 amino acids. The CDR3 sequence: CASSLGQKLYEQYF. DNA for the CDR3: TGTGCCAGCAGCTTAGGACAGAAACTATACGAGCAGTACTTC.

The gene calls are TRBV6-1 and TRBJ2-3, with 8 bases aligning to TRBD1. The trim removed 8 bases at V and 1 base at J, leaving 11 bases unmatched. CDR3 length equals 16 residues. Germline assignment: CDR1 MNHNS and CDR2 SASEGT. CDR3 loop: CASPTYPRGRTDTQYF. The CDR3 nucleotides read TGTGCCAGCCCAACCTATCCCAGGGGGCGCACAGATACGCAGTATTTT.